This T cell receptor beta chain was sequenced for a study of blood T cell repertoires in COVID-19. Whole-study context: COVID-19 samples collected from the United States, Italy and Spain covered acute and convalescent phases. In each case, the material was cDNA or gDNA derived from T cells, B-cell-depleted T cells, or PBMCs.

The CDR3 contains 14 residues. With 11 bases removed from V and 6 bases from J, the gap between germline ends came to 17 bases. Germline V lookup: CDR1 MNHEY, CDR2 SVGAGI. In the original analysis: Nucleated cell counts were estimated from reference gene primer amplification. Sequencing was performed with immunoSEQ multiplex PCR; in TCRdb, only in-frame clones are kept and a portion is missing. The V and J calls and the clone size are those of that table, but D and trimming were determined from the DNA. The data show about 200,000 clones, around 80% seen once. This chain joins TRBV6-5 and TRBJ1-6; D is ambiguous. The sample comprised peripheral blood. The receptor comes from a woman in her sixties or seventies with acute or convalescent COVID-19. CDR3 sequence (DNA): TGTGCCGCGGACCGGGCAGGACTTAATTCACCCCTCCACTTT. This gives the protein CAADRAGLNSPLHF.